This TCR beta chain was observed in a study of control samples from healthy donors and cancer patients. Looked up from germline, CDR1 is SGHTA and CDR2 is FQGTGA. The V gene lost 3 bases and the J gene lost 10 bases, with 15 bases spanning the gap. The CDR3 contains 13 residues. Produced via immunoSEQ multiplex PCR; TCRdb's table is partial and in-frame only. The table lists about 50,000 clones, approximately 93% of them singletons. The genes are TRBV7-3 and TRBJ1-1; D remains unclear. Sequences were obtained from PBMCs. This TCR was recovered from a woman between 45 and 60 years old with head and neck cancer. The CDR3 nucleotides are TGTGCCAGCAGCTTGGAACGTCCGGGCGTAGCTTTCTTT. Encoded protein: CASSLERPGVAFF.